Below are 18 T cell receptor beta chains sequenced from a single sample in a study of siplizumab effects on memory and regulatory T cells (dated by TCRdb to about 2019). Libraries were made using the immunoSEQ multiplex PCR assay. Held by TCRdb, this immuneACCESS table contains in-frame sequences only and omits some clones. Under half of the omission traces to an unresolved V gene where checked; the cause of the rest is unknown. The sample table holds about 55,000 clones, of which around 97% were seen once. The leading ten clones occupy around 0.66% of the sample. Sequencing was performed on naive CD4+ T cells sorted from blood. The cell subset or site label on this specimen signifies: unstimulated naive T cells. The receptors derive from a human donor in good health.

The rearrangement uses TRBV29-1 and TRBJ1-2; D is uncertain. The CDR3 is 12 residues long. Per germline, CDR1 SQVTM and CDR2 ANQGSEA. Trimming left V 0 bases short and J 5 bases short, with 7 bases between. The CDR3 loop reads CSVEDKSYGYTF. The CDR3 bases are TGCAGCGTTGAAGATAAGTCATATGGCTACACCTTC.

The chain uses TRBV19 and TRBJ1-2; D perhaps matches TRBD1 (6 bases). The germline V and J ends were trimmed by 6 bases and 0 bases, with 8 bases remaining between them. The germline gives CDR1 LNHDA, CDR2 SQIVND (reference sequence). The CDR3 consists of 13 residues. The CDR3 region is CASRDRANYGYTF. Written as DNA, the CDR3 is TGTGCCAGTAGGGACAGAGCTAACTATGGCTACACCTTC.

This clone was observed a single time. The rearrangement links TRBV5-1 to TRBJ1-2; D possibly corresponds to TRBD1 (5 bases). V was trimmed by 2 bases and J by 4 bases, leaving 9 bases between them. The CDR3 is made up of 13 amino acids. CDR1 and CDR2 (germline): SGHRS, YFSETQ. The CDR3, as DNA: TGCGCCAGCAGCTTCGACGGGGCCTATGGCTACACCTTC. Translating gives CASSFDGAYGYTF.

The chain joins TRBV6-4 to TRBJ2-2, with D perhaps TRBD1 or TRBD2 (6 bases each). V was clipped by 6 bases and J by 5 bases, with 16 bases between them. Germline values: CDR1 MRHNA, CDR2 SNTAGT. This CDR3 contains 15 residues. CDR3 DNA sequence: TGTGCCAGCAGAGCCGGGGGCTCAGGGACCGGGGAGCTGTTTTTT. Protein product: CASRAGGSGTGELFF.

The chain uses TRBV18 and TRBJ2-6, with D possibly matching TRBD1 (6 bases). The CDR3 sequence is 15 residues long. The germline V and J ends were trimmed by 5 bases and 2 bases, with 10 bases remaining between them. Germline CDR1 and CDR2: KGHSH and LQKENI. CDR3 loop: CASSIQGPGANVLTF. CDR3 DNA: TGTGCCAGCTCAATACAGGGTCCTGGGGCCAACGTCCTGACTTTC.

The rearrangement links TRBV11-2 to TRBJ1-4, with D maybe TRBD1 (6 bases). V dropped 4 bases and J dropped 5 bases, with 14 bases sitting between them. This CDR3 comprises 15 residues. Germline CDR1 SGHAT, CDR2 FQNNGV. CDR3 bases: TGTGCCAGCAGCTCACAGGGTGCCCAAAATGAAAAACTGTTTTTT. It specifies CASSSQGAQNEKLFF.

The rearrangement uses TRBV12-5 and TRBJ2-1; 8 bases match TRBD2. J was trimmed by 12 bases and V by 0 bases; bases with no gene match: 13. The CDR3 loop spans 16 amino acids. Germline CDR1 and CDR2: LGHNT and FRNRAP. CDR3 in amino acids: CASGLVPSGRSGRQFF. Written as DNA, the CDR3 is TGTGCTAGTGGTTTGGTTCCTAGCGGGCGGTCAGGGCGGCAGTTCTTC. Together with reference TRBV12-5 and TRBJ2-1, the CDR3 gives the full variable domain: DARVTQTPRHKVTEMGQEVTMRCQPILGHNTVFWYRQTMMQGLELLAYFRNRAPLDDSGMPKDRFSAEMPDATLATLKIQPSEPRDSAVYFCASGLVPSGRSGRQFFGPGTRLTVL.

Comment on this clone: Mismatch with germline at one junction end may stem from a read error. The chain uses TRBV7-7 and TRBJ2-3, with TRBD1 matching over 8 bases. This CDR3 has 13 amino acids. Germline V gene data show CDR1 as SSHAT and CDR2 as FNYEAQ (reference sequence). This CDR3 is CASSPIDRGTQYF. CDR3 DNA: TGTGCTAGCAGCCCTATTGACAGGGGTACGCAGTATTTT. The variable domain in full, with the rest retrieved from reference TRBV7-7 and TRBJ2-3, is GAGVSQSPRYKVTKRGQDVTLRCDPISSHATLYWYQQALGQGPEFLTYFNYEAQPDKSGLPSDRFSAERPEGSISTLTIQRTEQRDSAMYRCASSPIDRGTQYFGPGTRLTVL.

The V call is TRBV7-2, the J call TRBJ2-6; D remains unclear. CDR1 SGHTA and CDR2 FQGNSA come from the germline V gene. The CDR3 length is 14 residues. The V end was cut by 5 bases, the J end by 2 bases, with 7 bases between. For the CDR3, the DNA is TGTGCCAGCAGCCCCTATGCTGGGGCCAACGTCCTGACTTTC. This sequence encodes CASSPYAGANVLTF.

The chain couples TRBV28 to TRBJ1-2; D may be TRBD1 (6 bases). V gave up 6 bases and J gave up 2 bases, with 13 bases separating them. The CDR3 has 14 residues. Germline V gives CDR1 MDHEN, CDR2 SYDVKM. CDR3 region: CASRDGGANYGYTF. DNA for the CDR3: TGTGCCAGCAGAGATGGGGGGGCCAACTATGGCTACACCTTC.

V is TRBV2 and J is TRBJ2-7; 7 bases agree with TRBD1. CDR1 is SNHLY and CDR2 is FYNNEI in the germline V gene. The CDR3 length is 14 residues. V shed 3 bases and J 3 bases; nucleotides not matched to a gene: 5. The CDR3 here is CASSEGRGIYEQYF. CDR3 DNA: TGTGCCAGCAGTGAGGGCAGGGGGATCTACGAGCAGTACTTC.

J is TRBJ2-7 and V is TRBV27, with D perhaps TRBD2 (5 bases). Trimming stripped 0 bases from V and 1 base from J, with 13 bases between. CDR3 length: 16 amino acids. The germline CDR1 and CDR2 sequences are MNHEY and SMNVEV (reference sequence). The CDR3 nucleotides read TGTGCCAGCAGTTTATCTCCCAGCGGAGGTTCCTACGAGCAGTACTTC. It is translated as CASSLSPSGGSYEQYF.

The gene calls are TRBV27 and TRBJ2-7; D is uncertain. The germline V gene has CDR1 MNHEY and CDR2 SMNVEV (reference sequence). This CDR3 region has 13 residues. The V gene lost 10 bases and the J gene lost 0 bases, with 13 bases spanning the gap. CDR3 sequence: CATSPGDSYEQYF. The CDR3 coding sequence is TGTGCCACGTCCCCGGGCGACTCCTACGAGCAGTACTTC.

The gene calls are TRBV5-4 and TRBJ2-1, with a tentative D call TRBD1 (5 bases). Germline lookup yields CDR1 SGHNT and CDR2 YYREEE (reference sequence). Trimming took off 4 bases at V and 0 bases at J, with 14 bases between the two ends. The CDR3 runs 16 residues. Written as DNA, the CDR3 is TGTGCCAGCAGCCCTGGGGCAGGCGGCTCCTACAATGAGCAGTTCTTC. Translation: CASSPGAGGSYNEQFF. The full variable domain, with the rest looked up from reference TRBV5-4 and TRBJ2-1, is ETGVTQSPTHLIKTRGQQVTLRCSSQSGHNTVSWYQQALGQGPQFIFQYYREEENGRGNFPPRFSGLQFPNYSSELNVNALELDDSALYLCASSPGAGGSYNEQFFGPGTRLTVL.

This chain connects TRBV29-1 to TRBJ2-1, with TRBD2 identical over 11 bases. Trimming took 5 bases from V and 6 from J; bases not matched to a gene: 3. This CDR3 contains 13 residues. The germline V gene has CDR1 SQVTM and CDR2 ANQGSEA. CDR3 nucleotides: TGCAGCGTTCCGACTAGCGGGGTCAATGAGCAGTTCTTC. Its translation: CSVPTSGVNEQFF.

CDR3 protein: CASSRSMMAYYGYTF. The CDR3 coding sequence is TGTGCCAGCAGCCGCTCCATGATGGCATACTATGGCTACACCTTC. This chain links TRBV4-2 with TRBJ1-2; D is unresolved. Looked up from germline, CDR1 is LGHNA and CDR2 is YNFKEQ. CDR3 size: 15 residues. V lost 4 bases and J 3 bases, leaving 15 bases between the germline ends.

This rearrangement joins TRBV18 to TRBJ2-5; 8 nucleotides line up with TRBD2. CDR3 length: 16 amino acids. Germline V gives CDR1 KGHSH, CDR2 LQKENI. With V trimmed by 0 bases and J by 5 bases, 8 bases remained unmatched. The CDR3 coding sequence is TGTGCCAGCTCACCACCGAACGGGAGGGCCGGTGAGACCCAGTACTTC. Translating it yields CASSPPNGRAGETQYF. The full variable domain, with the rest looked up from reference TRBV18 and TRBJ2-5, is NAGVMQNPRHLVRRRGQEARLRCSPMKGHSHVYWYRQLPEEGLKFMVYLQKENIIDESGMPKERFSAEFPKEGPSILRIQQVVRGDSAAYFCASSPPNGRAGETQYFGPGTRLLVL.

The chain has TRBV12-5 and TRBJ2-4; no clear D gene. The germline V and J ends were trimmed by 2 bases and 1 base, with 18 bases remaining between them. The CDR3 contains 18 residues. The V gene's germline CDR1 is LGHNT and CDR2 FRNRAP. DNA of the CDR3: TGTGCTAGTGGTTTGTCCTCCGACGGTGGGATTGCCAAAAACATTCAGTACTTC. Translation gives CASGLSSDGGIAKNIQYF. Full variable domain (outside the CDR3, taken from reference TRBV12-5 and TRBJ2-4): DARVTQTPRHKVTEMGQEVTMRCQPILGHNTVFWYRQTMMQGLELLAYFRNRAPLDDSGMPKDRFSAEMPDATLATLKIQPSEPRDSAVYFCASGLSSDGGIAKNIQYFGAGTRLSVL.